The clone carrying this TCR beta chain turned up a few times. The antigen remains unidentified. TCRdb ran MiXCR on the reads and lists one entry per CDR3 protein. Among around 900,000 distinct CDR3 sequences listed, around 29% were seen once. The sample originates from a study of T cell repertoires in cytomegalovirus infection. Study overall: The authors used CMV epitopes that were HLA-C-restricted (recently identified) and HLA-B-restricted (well studied).

Findings of the study overall: CMV carriers with the relevant HLA were identified by cumulative public TCR beta family frequency.

J was trimmed by 3 bases and V by 4 bases; bases with no gene match: 11. CDR1 SGHNT and CDR2 YYREEE come from the germline V gene (reference sequence). The CDR3 is 17 amino acids. The J gene is TRBJ1-4, the V gene TRBV5-4; 8 nucleotides match TRBD1. This clonotype originated in a human donor in good health (CMV status not recorded). Some clones in this sample may be carry-over from other donors' samples. The input for sequencing was cultured CD8+ T cells from PBMCs, taken from culture after CMV antigen stimulation. The CDR3 DNA follows: TGTGCCAGCAGCCCTGGACAGGGAAGAGGAGCTAATGAAAAACTGTTTTTT. Protein product: CASSPGQGRGANEKLFF.